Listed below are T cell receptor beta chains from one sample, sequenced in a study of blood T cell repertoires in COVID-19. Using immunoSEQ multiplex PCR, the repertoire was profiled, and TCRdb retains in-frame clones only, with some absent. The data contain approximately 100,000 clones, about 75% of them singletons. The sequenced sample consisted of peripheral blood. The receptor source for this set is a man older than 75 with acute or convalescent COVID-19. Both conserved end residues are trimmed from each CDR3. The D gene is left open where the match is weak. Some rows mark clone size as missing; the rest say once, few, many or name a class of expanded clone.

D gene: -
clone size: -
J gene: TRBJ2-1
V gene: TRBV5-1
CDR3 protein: ASSLVSNEQF

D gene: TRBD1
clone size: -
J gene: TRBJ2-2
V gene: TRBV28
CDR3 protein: ASRTGAGGELF

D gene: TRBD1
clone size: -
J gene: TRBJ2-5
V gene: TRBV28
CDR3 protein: ASSPGTGGGETQY

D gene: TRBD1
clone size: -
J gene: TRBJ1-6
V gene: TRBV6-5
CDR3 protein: ASSYLRQGESPLH

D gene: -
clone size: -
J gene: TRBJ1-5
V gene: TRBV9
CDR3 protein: ASSVGTQGREPQH

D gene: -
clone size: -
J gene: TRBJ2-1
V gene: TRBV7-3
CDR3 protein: ASSLTAGPYNEQF

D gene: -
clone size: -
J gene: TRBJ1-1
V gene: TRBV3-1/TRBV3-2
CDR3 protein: ASSPRGNTEAF

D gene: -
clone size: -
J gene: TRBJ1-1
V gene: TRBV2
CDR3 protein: ASRKDQRIEAF

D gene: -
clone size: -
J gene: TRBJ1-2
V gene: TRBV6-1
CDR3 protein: ASSERGQNYGYT

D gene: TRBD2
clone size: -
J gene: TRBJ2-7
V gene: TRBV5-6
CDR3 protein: ASSFFGSSGSSYEQY

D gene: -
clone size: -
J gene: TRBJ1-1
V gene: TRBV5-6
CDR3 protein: ASSPGSDEAF

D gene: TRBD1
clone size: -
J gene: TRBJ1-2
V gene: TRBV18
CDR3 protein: ASSPFTGADGYT

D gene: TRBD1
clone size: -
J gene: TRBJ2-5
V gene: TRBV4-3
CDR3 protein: ASSRLSGGAETQY

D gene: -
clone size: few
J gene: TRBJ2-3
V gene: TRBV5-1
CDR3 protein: ASSSGVEGNTQY

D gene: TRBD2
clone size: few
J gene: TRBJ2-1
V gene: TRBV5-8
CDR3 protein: ASSLLTSGEQF

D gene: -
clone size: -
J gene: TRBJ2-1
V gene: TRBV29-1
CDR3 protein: SVEATSQSYNEQF

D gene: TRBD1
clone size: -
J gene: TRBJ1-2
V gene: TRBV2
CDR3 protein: ASRQITGEGYT

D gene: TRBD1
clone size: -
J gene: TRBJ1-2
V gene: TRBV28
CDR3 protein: ASRRQGPFLYGYT

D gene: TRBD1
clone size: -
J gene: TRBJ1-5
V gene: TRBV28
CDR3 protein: ASSTPGQTTYSNQPQH

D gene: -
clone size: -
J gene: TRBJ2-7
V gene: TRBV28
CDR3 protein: ASMGSMPSEQY

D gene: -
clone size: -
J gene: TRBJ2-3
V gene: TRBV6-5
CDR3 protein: AAKDSTDTQY

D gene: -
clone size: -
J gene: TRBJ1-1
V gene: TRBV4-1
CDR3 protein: ASSQDGQGNTEAF

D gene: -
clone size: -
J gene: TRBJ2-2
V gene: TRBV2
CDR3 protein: ASSEFAFTGELF

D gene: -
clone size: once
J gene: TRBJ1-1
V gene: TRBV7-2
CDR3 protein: ASSPGWRNTEAF